A selection of T cell receptor beta chains follows, all from one sample in a study of PD-1 blockade in classical Hodgkin lymphoma. Libraries were prepared by immunoSEQ multiplex PCR; TCRdb keeps only in-frame clonotypes and omits some of them. The sample includes roughly 2,800 clones, just over 70% of them seen just once. The sample in question was CD8+ T cells from blood, obtained before the fourth cycle of nivolumab. These receptors all stem from a human donor with classical Hodgkin lymphoma. The CDR3 runs from the conserved cysteine through the conserved F or W. A D gene is named only where the DNA matches it firmly. The size of a clone is reported for some rows only, either as once, few or many, or as a class for expanded clones.

J: TRBJ2-7; V: TRBV2; size: few; D: TRBD2; DNA: TGTGCCAGCTCGACCTCTCCTGGCGGGAGTTTCTACGAGCAGTACTTC; CDR3: CASSTSPGGSFYEQYF
J: TRBJ2-7; V: TRBV4-2; size: NA; D: TRBD2; DNA: TGTGCCAGCAGCCAAGGATTAAGGCTAGCGGGGAACGAGCAGTACTTC; CDR3: CASSQGLRLAGNEQYF
J: TRBJ1-2; V: TRBV2; size: NA; D: NA; DNA: TGTGCCAGCAGAGCGTATGGCTACACCTTC; CDR3: CASRAYGYTF
J: TRBJ1-1; V: TRBV29-1; size: NA; D: TRBD1; DNA: TGCAGCGTAGTTCCCGGGACAGGGGAAGCTTTCTTT; CDR3: CSVVPGTGEAFF
J: TRBJ2-6; V: TRBV7-9; size: NA; D: NA; DNA: TGTGCCAGCAGCTTAAGCTCTGGGGCCAACGTCCTGACTTTC; CDR3: CASSLSSGANVLTF
J: TRBJ2-3; V: TRBV5-4; size: NA; D: TRBD2; DNA: TGTGCCAGCAGCCCCTCTCTAGCGGGAAGCACAGATACGCAGTATTTT; CDR3: CASSPSLAGSTDTQYF
J: TRBJ2-1; V: TRBV7-9; size: NA; D: NA; DNA: TGTGCCAGCAGCTCCCTTGGCTCCTACAATGAGCAGTTCTTC; CDR3: CASSSLGSYNEQFF
J: TRBJ2-3; V: TRBV12-5; size: NA; D: TRBD1; DNA: TGTGCTAGTGGTTTGAGTGACAGGGGGGCAGATACGCAGTATTTT; CDR3: CASGLSDRGADTQYF
J: TRBJ2-7; V: TRBV2; size: NA; D: TRBD2; DNA: TGTGCCAGCAGTGGGGGACTAGCGGGAGTAGTCTACGAGCAGTACTTC; CDR3: CASSGGLAGVVYEQYF
J: TRBJ2-7; V: TRBV28; size: NA; D: TRBD2; DNA: TGTGCCAGCAGTTTGTCAACTAGCGGCTACGAGCAGTACTTC; CDR3: CASSLSTSGYEQYF
J: TRBJ1-5; V: TRBV27; size: NA; D: NA; DNA: TGTGCCAGCAGTTTATCCGCGATCAGCCCCCAGCATTTT; CDR3: CASSLSAISPQHF
J: TRBJ1-6; V: TRBV6-1; size: NA; D: NA; DNA: TGTGCCAGCAGTGTAGGGGAGGGGTTTAGGTCACCCCTCCACTTT; CDR3: CASSVGEGFRSPLHF
J: TRBJ1-2; V: TRBV28; size: medium-sized; D: NA; DNA: TGTGCCAGCAGAATCGGTGGTGGGTATGGCTACACCTTC; CDR3: CASRIGGGYGYTF
J: TRBJ2-5; V: TRBV6-1; size: NA; D: TRBD2; DNA: TGTGCCAGCAGTGGGTCGGCTAGCGGGAGCGAGACCCAGTACTTC; CDR3: CASSGSASGSETQYF
J: TRBJ1-1; V: TRBV5-1; size: NA; D: NA; DNA: TGCGCCAGCAGCCAGGCGCGGACGGTGAACACTGAAGCTTTCTTT; CDR3: CASSQARTVNTEAFF
J: TRBJ1-1; V: TRBV30; size: NA; D: NA; DNA: TGTGCCTGGAGTGGGGCACAAATAGCTTTCTTT; CDR3: CAWSGAQIAFF